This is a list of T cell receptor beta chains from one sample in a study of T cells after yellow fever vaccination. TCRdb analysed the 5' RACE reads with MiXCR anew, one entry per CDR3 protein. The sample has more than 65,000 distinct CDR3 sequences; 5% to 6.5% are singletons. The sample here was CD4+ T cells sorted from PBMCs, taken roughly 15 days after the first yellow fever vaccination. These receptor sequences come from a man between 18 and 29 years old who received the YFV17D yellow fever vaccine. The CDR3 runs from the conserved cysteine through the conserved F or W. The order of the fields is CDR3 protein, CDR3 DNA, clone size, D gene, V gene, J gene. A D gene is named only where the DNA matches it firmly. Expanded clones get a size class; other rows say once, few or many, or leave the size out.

CDR3aa: CASSQGYRGIRKSPLHF
CDR3nt: TGTGCCAGCAGCCAAGGATACCGGGGGATCAGGAAATCACCCCTCCACTTT
abundance: many
d_gene: .
v_gene: TRBV3-1
j_gene: TRBJ1-6

CDR3aa: CASSRTGPGAADTQYF
CDR3nt: TGCGCCAGCAGCAGAACGGGCCCCGGGGCGGCAGATACGCAGTATTTT
abundance: many
d_gene: .
v_gene: TRBV5-1
j_gene: TRBJ2-3

CDR3aa: CASSFKGDNEQFF
CDR3nt: TGCGCCAGCAGCTTTAAAGGAGACAATGAGCAGTTCTTC
abundance: many
d_gene: .
v_gene: TRBV5-1
j_gene: TRBJ2-1

CDR3aa: CASSPYRGSPLHF
CDR3nt: TGTGCCAGCAGCCCGTATCGGGGGTCACCCCTCCACTTT
abundance: many
d_gene: .
v_gene: TRBV7-3
j_gene: TRBJ1-6

CDR3aa: CASSLVGGPFPYEQYF
CDR3nt: TGTGCCAGCAGCTTAGTGGGGGGCCCTTTCCCCTACGAGCAGTACTTC
abundance: many
d_gene: .
v_gene: TRBV13
j_gene: TRBJ2-7

CDR3aa: CASSPRGSYGYTF
CDR3nt: TGTGCCAGCAGTCCGCGGGGCAGCTATGGCTACACCTTC
abundance: .
d_gene: .
v_gene: TRBV12-3/TRBV12-4
j_gene: TRBJ1-2

CDR3aa: CASSLLGPVTF
CDR3nt: TGTGCCAGCAGCTTGCTCGGGCCGGTCACATTC
abundance: many
d_gene: .
v_gene: TRBV5-6
j_gene: TRBJ1-2

CDR3aa: CASSYWSVPDNEQFF
CDR3nt: TGTGCCAGCAGTTATTGGTCCGTACCTGACAATGAGCAGTTCTTC
abundance: many
d_gene: .
v_gene: TRBV6-2/TRBV6-3
j_gene: TRBJ2-1

CDR3aa: CASSSPGVGEAFF
CDR3nt: TGTGCCAGCAGTTCCCCCGGGGTTGGTGAAGCTTTCTTT
abundance: many
d_gene: .
v_gene: TRBV12-3/TRBV12-4
j_gene: TRBJ1-1

CDR3aa: CSAPPPGETQYF
CDR3nt: TGCAGTGCCCCCCCGCCAGGAGAGACCCAGTACTTC
abundance: many
d_gene: .
v_gene: TRBV20-1
j_gene: TRBJ2-5

CDR3aa: CASSVGTGYNQPQHF
CDR3nt: TGCGCCAGCAGCGTCGGGACAGGCTACAATCAGCCCCAGCATTTT
abundance: .
d_gene: TRBD1
v_gene: TRBV5-1
j_gene: TRBJ1-5

CDR3aa: CASSLNTAAETQYF
CDR3nt: TGTGCCAGCAGCTTAAACACGGCTGCGGAGACCCAGTACTTC
abundance: many
d_gene: .
v_gene: TRBV7-6
j_gene: TRBJ2-5

CDR3aa: CASSVTTGIGGYTF
CDR3nt: TGCGCCAGCAGCGTAACGACAGGGATAGGTGGCTACACCTTC
abundance: many
d_gene: TRBD1
v_gene: TRBV5-1
j_gene: TRBJ1-2

CDR3aa: CASRDGTPQPQHF
CDR3nt: TGTGCCAGCAGGGACGGGACACCTCAGCCCCAGCATTTT
abundance: many
d_gene: .
v_gene: TRBV6-6
j_gene: TRBJ1-5

CDR3aa: CASSFFSGYTF
CDR3nt: TGTGCCAGCAGCTTCTTTTCGGGCTACACCTTC
abundance: many
d_gene: .
v_gene: TRBV7-2
j_gene: TRBJ1-2

CDR3aa: CASSVRGVGRTDTQYF
CDR3nt: TGTGCCAGCAGTGTACGTGGGGTTGGTCGCACAGATACGCAGTATTTT
abundance: many
d_gene: .
v_gene: TRBV6-2/TRBV6-3
j_gene: TRBJ2-3

CDR3aa: CASSMGDRASPLHF
CDR3nt: TGTGCCAGTAGTATGGGGGACCGGGCGTCACCCCTCCACTTT
abundance: .
d_gene: .
v_gene: TRBV19
j_gene: TRBJ1-6

CDR3aa: CASRAGQSGDTGELFF
CDR3nt: TGTGCCAGCAGAGCTGGACAGTCCGGGGACACCGGGGAGCTGTTTTTT
abundance: many
d_gene: .
v_gene: TRBV6-5
j_gene: TRBJ2-2

CDR3aa: CSLGLAGNTDTQYF
CDR3nt: TGCAGTCTCGGACTAGCGGGGAATACAGATACGCAGTATTTT
abundance: many
d_gene: TRBD2
v_gene: TRBV20-1
j_gene: TRBJ2-3

CDR3aa: CASSLSGSYEQYF
CDR3nt: TGTGCCAGCAGCTTGAGCGGGTCCTACGAGCAGTACTTC
abundance: many
d_gene: .
v_gene: TRBV7-2
j_gene: TRBJ2-7

CDR3aa: CASSLATGSGSYEQYF
CDR3nt: TGTGCCAGCAGCTTAGCGACAGGCTCTGGGTCCTACGAGCAGTACTTC
abundance: many
d_gene: .
v_gene: TRBV7-2
j_gene: TRBJ2-7

CDR3aa: CASSPNFGSYEQYF
CDR3nt: TGTGCCAGCAGCCCAAATTTCGGGTCCTACGAGCAGTACTTC
abundance: many
d_gene: .
v_gene: TRBV9
j_gene: TRBJ2-7

CDR3aa: CARGSGLTGELFF
CDR3nt: TGTGCCAGGGGCTCCGGGCTGACCGGGGAGCTGTTTTTT
abundance: .
d_gene: .
v_gene: TRBV7-1
j_gene: TRBJ2-2

CDR3aa: CASSFLADTDTQYF
CDR3nt: TGCGCCAGCAGCTTTCTCGCAGACACAGATACGCAGTATTTT
abundance: many
d_gene: .
v_gene: TRBV5-1
j_gene: TRBJ2-3